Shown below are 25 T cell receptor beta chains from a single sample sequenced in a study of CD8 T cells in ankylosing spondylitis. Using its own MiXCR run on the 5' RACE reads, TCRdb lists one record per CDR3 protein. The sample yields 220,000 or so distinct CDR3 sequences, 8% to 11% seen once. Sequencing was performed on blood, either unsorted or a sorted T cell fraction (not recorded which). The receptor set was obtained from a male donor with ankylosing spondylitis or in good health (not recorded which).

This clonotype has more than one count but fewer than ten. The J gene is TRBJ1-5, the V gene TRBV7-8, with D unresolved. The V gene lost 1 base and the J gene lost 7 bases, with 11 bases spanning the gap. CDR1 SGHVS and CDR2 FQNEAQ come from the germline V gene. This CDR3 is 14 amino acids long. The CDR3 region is CASSLDPPWQPQHF. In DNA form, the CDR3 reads TGTGCCAGCAGCTTAGACCCTCCATGGCAGCCCCAGCATTTT.

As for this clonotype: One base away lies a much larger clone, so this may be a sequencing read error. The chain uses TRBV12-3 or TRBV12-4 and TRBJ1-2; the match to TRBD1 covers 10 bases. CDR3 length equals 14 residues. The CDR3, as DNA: TGTGCCAGCAGTGGGGACAGGGGATCAGTTGGCGACACCTTC. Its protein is CASSGDRGSVGDTF.

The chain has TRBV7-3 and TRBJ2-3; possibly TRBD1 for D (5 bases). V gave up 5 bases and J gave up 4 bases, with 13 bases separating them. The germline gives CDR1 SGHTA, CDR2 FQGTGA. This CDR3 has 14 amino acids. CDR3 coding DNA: TGTGCCAGCAGCCCCCAGGGCCGGGCAGATACGCAGTATTTT. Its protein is CASSPQGRADTQYF.

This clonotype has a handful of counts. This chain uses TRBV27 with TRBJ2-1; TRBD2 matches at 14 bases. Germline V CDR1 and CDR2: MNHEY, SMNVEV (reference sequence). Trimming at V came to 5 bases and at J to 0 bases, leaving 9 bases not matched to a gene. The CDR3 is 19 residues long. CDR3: CASSPGTSGGPSSYNEQFF. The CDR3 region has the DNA TGTGCCAGCAGTCCCGGGACTAGCGGGGGCCCAAGCTCCTACAATGAGCAGTTCTTC.

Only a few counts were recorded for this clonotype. CDR3 loop: CSASEGLELFF. In DNA form, the CDR3 reads TGCAGTGCTAGTGAGGGACTAGAGCTGTTTTTT. The genes are TRBV20-1 and TRBJ2-2; 7 bases are a match to TRBD2. J gave up 11 bases and V 3 bases, and 3 bases lay outside the gene matches. CDR1 is DFQATT, CDR2 SNEGSKA, per germline (reference sequence). CDR3 length equals 11 residues.

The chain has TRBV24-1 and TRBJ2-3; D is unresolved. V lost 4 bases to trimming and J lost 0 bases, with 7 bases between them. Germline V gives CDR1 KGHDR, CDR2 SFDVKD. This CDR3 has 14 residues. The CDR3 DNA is TGTGCCACCAGTGAATCGACTAGCACAGATACGCAGTATTTT. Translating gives CATSESTSTDTQYF.

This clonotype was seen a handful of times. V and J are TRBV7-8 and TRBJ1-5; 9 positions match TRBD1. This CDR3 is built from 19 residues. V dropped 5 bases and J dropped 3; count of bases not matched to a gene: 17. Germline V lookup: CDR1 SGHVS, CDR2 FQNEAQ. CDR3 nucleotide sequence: TGTGCCAGCAGCCCCATCTCGTTGTCAGGACAGGGGAACAATCAGCCCCAGCATTTT. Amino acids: CASSPISLSGQGNNQPQHF.

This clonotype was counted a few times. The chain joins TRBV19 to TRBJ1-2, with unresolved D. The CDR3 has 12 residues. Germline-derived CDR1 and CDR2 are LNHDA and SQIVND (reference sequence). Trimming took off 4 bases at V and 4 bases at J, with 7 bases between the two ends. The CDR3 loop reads CASSTRGYGYTF. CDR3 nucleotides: TGTGCCAGTAGTACTCGTGGCTATGGCTACACCTTC.

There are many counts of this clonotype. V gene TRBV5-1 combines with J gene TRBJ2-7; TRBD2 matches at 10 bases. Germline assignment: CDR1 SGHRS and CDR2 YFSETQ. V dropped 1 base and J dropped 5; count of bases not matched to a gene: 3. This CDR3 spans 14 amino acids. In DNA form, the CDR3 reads TGCGCCAGCAGCTTGTATCTAGCGGGGGACGAGCAGTACTTC. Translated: CASSLYLAGDEQYF.

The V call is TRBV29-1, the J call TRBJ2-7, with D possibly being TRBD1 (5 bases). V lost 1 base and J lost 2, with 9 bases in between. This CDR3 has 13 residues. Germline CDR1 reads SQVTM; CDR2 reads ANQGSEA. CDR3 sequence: CSVEGRAPYEQYF. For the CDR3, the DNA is TGCAGCGTTGAAGGCAGGGCTCCCTACGAGCAGTACTTC.

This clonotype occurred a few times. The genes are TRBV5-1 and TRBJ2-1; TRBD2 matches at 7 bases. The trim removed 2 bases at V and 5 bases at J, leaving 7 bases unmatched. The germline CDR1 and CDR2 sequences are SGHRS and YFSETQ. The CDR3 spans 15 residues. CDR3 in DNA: TGCGCCAGCAGCTTAAACGGGGGGTCCCACAATGAGCAGTTCTTC. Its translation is CASSLNGGSHNEQFF.

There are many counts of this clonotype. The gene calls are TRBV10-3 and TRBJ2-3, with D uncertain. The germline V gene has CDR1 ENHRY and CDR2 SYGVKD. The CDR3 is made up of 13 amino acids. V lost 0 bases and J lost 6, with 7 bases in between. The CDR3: CAISESTGDTQYF. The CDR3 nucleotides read TGTGCCATCAGTGAGTCAACCGGGGATACGCAGTATTTT.

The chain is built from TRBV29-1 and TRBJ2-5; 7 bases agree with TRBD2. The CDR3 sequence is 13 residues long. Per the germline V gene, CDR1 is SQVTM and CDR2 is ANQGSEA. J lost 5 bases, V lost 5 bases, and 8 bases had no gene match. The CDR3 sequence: CSVHGGGGETQYF. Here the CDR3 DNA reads TGCAGCGTTCATGGCGGGGGTGGGGAGACCCAGTACTTC.

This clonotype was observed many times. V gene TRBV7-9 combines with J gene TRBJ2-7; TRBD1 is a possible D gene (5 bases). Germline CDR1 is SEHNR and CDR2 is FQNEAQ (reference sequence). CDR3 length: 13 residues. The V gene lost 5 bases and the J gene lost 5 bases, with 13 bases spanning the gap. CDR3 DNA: TGTGCCAGCAGCCTCGACAGTAACCACGAGCAGTACTTC. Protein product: CASSLDSNHEQYF.

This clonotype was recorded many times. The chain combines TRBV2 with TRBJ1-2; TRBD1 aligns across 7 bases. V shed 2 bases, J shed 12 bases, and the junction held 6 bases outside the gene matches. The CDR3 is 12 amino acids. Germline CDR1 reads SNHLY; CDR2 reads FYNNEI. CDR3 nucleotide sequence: TGTGCCAGCAGTGAATTTACAGGGGCGAACACCTTC. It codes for CASSEFTGANTF.

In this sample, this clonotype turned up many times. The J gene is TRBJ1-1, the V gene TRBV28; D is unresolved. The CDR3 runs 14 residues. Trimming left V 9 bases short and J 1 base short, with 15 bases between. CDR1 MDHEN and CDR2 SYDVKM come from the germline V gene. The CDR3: CASHTPGPNTEAFF. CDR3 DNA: TGTGCCAGTCACACCCCAGGACCGAACACTGAAGCTTTCTTT.

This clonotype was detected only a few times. CDR3 DNA: TGTGCAGCCAACTCGGGGGGAACCGGGGAGCTGTTTTTT. It is translated as CAANSGGTGELFF. The V call is TRBV12-3 or TRBV12-4, the J call TRBJ2-2; 7 bases agree with TRBD2. The CDR3 has 13 residues.

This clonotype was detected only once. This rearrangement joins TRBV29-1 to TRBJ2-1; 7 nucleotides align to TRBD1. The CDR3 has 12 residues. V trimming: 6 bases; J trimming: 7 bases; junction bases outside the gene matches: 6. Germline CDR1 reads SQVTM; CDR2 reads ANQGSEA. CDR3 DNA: TGCAGCGTACCTCAGACAGGGAATGAGCAGTTCTTC. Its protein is CSVPQTGNEQFF.

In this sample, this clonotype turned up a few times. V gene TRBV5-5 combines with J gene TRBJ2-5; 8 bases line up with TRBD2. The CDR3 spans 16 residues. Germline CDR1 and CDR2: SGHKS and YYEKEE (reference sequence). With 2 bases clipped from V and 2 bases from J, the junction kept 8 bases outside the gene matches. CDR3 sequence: CASSFGAGGAQETQYF. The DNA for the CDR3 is TGTGCCAGCAGCTTTGGTGCCGGGGGGGCACAAGAGACCCAGTACTTC.

This CDR3 reads CATSDSGSGQPQHF. The CDR3, as DNA: TGTGCCACCAGTGATTCAGGGTCGGGTCAGCCCCAGCATTTT. This chain connects TRBV24-1 to TRBJ1-5, with D possibly being TRBD1 (5 bases). V was trimmed by 2 bases and J by 6 bases, leaving 10 bases between them. CDR3 length: 14 residues. CDR1 is KGHDR, CDR2 SFDVKD, per germline.

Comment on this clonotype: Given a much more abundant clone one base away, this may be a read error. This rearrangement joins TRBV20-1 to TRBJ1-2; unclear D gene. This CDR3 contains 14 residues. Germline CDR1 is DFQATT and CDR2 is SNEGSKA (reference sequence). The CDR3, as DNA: TGCAGTGCCCGAAGATCGGGGAACCGCTATGGCTACCCCTTC. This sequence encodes CSARRSGNRYGYPF.

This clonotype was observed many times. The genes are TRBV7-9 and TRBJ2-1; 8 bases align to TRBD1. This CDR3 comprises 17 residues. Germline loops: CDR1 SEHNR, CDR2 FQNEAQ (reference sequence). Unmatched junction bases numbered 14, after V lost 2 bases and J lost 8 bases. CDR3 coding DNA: TGTGCCAGCAGCTTATCTGGCGTCAGGGGGCTTGAATATGAGCAGTTCTTC. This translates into CASSLSGVRGLEYEQFF.

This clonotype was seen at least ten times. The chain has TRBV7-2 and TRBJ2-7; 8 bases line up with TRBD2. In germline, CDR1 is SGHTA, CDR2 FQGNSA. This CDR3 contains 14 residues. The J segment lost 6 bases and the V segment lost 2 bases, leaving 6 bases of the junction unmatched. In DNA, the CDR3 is TGTGCCAGCAGCTTATTCACTAGCGGAACCGAGCAGTACTTC. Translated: CASSLFTSGTEQYF.

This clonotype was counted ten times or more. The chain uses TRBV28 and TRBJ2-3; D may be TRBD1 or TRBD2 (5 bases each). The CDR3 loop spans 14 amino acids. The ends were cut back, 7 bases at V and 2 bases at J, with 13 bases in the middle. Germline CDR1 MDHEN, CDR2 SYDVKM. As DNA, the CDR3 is TGTGCCAGCAACCCGGGACCCATCACAGATACGCAGTATTTT. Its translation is CASNPGPITDTQYF.

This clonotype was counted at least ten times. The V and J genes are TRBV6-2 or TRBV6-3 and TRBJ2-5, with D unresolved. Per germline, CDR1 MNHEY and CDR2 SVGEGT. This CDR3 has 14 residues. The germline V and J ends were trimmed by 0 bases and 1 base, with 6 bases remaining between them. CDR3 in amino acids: CASSYSSSQETQYF. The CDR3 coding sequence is TGTGCCAGCAGTTACTCAAGCTCCCAAGAGACCCAGTACTTC.